The next 25 T cell receptor beta chains were all read from a single sample in a study of blood T cells in healthy people across ages. A second PCR of about 7 to 12 cycles used a sample-barcoded 5' primer and a J-beta primer mix. TCRdb itself ran the 5' RACE reads through MiXCR, one entry per CDR3 protein. The data show roughly 930,000 distinct CDR3 sequences, around 49% seen once. The specimen sequenced was blood. The origin of the receptors is a man aged 25 to 40 in good health.

The genes are TRBV20-1 and TRBJ2-1; TRBD2 agrees at 10 bases. The germline gives CDR1 DFQATT, CDR2 SNEGSKA (reference sequence). V lost 0 bases to trimming and J lost 2 bases; unmatched junction nucleotides: 4. The CDR3 has 16 amino acids. In DNA, the CDR3 is TGCAGTGCTAGAGATCTTAGCGGGGGGCCCTACAATGAGCAGTTCTTC. Translation: CSARDLSGGPYNEQFF.

The chain combines TRBV5-1 with TRBJ2-1, with 8 bases matching TRBD1. From germline, CDR1 is SGHRS and CDR2 YFSETQ. Trimming at V came to 4 bases and at J to 5 bases, leaving 8 bases not matched to a gene. The CDR3 consists of 15 residues. The CDR3 region has the DNA TGCGCCAGCAGCCGGACAGGGTTTCGGGACAATGAGCAGTTCTTC. It codes for CASSRTGFRDNEQFF.

The chain carries TRBV12-3 or TRBV12-4 and TRBJ1-1; no firm D call. V gave up 7 bases and J gave up 11 bases, with 14 bases separating them. The CDR3 has 11 amino acids. As DNA, the CDR3 is TGTGCCAGCACCGCTTTCGGCGGCGCTTTCTTT. Its translation: CASTAFGGAFF.

This clonotype has more than one count but fewer than ten. The J gene is TRBJ2-1, the V gene TRBV5-1, with 11 nucleotides matching TRBD2. From germline, CDR1 is SGHRS and CDR2 YFSETQ. J lost 8 bases, V lost 4 bases, and 11 bases had no gene match. The length of the CDR3 is 16 residues. CDR3 DNA: TGCGCCAGCAGCCCCCCTCATAGCGGGGGGGCCGATGAGCAGTTCTTC. Its protein product is CASSPPHSGGADEQFF.

V gene TRBV5-1 combines with J gene TRBJ2-1; D gene uncertain. The J call may be faulty, since TRBJ2-7 better matches the DNA end. Germline CDR1 and CDR2: SGHRS and YFSETQ. CDR3 size: 15 residues. CDR3 in amino acids: CASSLEIAAYNEQYF. As DNA, the CDR3 is TGCGCCAGCAGCTTGGAAATAGCTGCCTACAATGAGCAGTACTTC.

This clonotype was seen only once. The chain carries TRBV14 and TRBJ2-1; maybe TRBD1 (5 bases). Germline V lookup: CDR1 SGHDN, CDR2 FVKESK. The ends were cut back, 4 bases at V and 8 bases at J, with 9 bases in the middle. The length of the CDR3 is 12 residues. This chain's CDR3 is CASSRQIDEQFF. For the CDR3, the DNA is TGTGCCAGCAGCCGACAGATTGATGAGCAGTTCTTC.

This clonotype has just one count. CDR3 bases: TGTGCCAGCAGCCATTTAACTAGCGGGGGTAGCTCCTACAATGAGCAGTTCTTC. It is translated as CASSHLTSGGSSYNEQFF. The chain is built from TRBV4-2 and TRBJ2-1; TRBD2 aligns across 11 bases. J gave up 0 bases and V 3 bases, and 7 bases lay outside the gene matches. The germline V gene encodes CDR1 LGHNA and CDR2 YNFKEQ. The CDR3 is 18 residues long.

This clonotype was recorded at least ten times. V usage is TRBV7-2 and J usage is TRBJ2-1, with D perhaps TRBD2 (6 bases). The V gene lost 5 bases and the J gene lost 0 bases, with 14 bases spanning the gap. CDR3 length: 16 amino acids. Germline V CDR1 and CDR2: SGHTA, FQGNSA. The CDR3 reads CASSVRDSSSYNEQFF. The DNA for the CDR3 is TGTGCCAGCAGCGTTAGGGACTCCAGCTCCTACAATGAGCAGTTCTTC. Supplemented by reference TRBV7-2 and TRBJ2-1, the full variable domain reads GAGVSQSPSNKVTEKGKDVELRCDPISGHTALYWYRQSLGQGLEFLIYFQGNSAPDKSGLPSDRFSAERTGGSVSTLTIQRTQQEDSAVYLCASSVRDSSSYNEQFFGPGTRLTVL.

This clonotype was seen a few times. The chain employs TRBV25-1 and TRBJ2-5; the D call may be TRBD1 or TRBD2 (6 bases each). V was pared by 6 bases and J by 11 bases, with 19 bases between. Germline loops: CDR1 MGHDK, CDR2 SYGVNS. The CDR3 loop spans 13 amino acids. This chain's CDR3 is CASSPSLEGEQYF. The CDR3 coding sequence is TGTGCCAGCAGCCCCAGTTTGGAGGGGGAGCAGTACTTC.

This clonotype has just one count. J is TRBJ2-1 and V is TRBV11-2; 9 bases map to TRBD1. The germline CDR1 and CDR2 sequences are SGHAT and FQNNGV. This CDR3 comprises 15 residues. Trimming at V came to 5 bases and at J to 8 bases, leaving 10 bases not matched to a gene. The DNA of the CDR3 is TGTGCCAGCAGCCTGGGACAGGGTGTGGTGTATGAGCAGTTCTTC. It translates to CASSLGQGVVYEQFF.

The rearrangement uses TRBV7-2 and TRBJ2-1; D unresolved. V was clipped by 6 bases and J by 0 bases, with 12 bases between them. The germline V gene has CDR1 SGHTA and CDR2 FQGNSA. There are 15 residues in the CDR3. The DNA for the CDR3 is TGTGCCAGCAGACCTGGACCCAGCTCCTACAATGAGCAGTTCTTC. This encodes CASRPGPSSYNEQFF.

The genes are TRBV20-1 and TRBJ2-7; 15 nucleotides match TRBD2. The end of the DNA aligns better with TRBJ2-5, so the J call may be wrong. The germline gives CDR1 DFQATT, CDR2 SNEGSKA (reference sequence). The CDR3 covers 15 residues. CDR3 in DNA: TGCAGTGCTAGAGGGACTAGCGGGAGGGAGGAGACCCAGTACTTC. It yields the protein CSARGTSGREETQYF.

A single count supports this clonotype. V usage is TRBV20-1 and J usage is TRBJ2-1; TRBD2 might be the D (6 bases). The CDR3 sequence is 15 residues long. V was cut by 3 bases and J by 1 base, with 13 bases left in between. Germline V CDR1 and CDR2: DFQATT, SNEGSKA (reference sequence). The CDR3 nucleotides read TGCAGTGCTAGGCCTGCGGGACCGTCCTACAATGAGCAGTTCTTC. This gives the protein CSARPAGPSYNEQFF.

In its sample, this clonotype was seen many times. The chain carries TRBV29-1 and TRBJ2-7; 9 bases match TRBD1. Germline-derived CDR1 and CDR2 are SQVTM and ANQGSEA. The CDR3 loop spans 13 amino acids. The V and J ends lost 4 bases and 4 bases, in that order; junction bases with no gene match: 5. The CDR3 DNA follows: TGCAGCGTTGGGACAGGGGAACTTTACGAGCAGTACTTC. It specifies CSVGTGELYEQYF.

The rearrangement links TRBV29-1 to TRBJ2-5, with D perhaps being TRBD1 or TRBD2 (5 bases each). The J call may be mistaken, given a closer DNA end match to TRBJ2-7. The length of the CDR3 is 12 residues. Germline V gives CDR1 SQVTM, CDR2 ANQGSEA. The CDR3 region has the DNA TGCAGCGTTGGAGGGGTAAGGTACGAGCAGTACTTC. It yields the protein CSVGGVRYEQYF.

This chain joins TRBV4-3 and TRBJ2-7, with 7 nucleotides matching TRBD1. The CDR3 runs to 15 residues. Trimming removed 4 bases from V and 2 bases from J; junction bases left unmatched: 8. Germline V CDR1 and CDR2: LGHNA, YSLEER. This CDR3 reads CASSRDREQAYEQYF. DNA for the CDR3: TGCGCCAGCAGCCGTGACAGGGAACAAGCCTACGAGCAGTACTTC.

This clonotype was seen a few times. The chain employs TRBV15 and TRBJ1-1; D call uncertain. Germline CDR1 LNHNV, CDR2 YYDKDF (reference sequence). V lost 6 bases and J 1 base, leaving 9 bases between the germline ends. The CDR3 totals 13 residues. The CDR3 spells CATRFSGNTEAFF. In nucleotides, the CDR3 is TGTGCCACCAGGTTTTCAGGGAACACTGAAGCTTTCTTT.

This clonotype has more than one count but fewer than ten. The chain employs TRBV5-1 and TRBJ2-1; D possibly corresponds to TRBD1 (5 bases). The germline V gene encodes CDR1 SGHRS and CDR2 YFSETQ. V lost 5 bases and J 6 bases, leaving 18 bases between the germline ends. The CDR3 sequence is 15 residues long. This CDR3 reads CASRGSGYELNEQFF. DNA for the CDR3: TGCGCCAGCAGAGGCTCAGGGTACGAGCTCAATGAGCAGTTCTTC. Full variable domain (rest looked up from reference TRBV5-1 and TRBJ2-1): KAGVTQTPRYLIKTRGQQVTLSCSPISGHRSVSWYQQTPGQGLQFLFEYFSETQRNKGNFPGRFSGRQFSNSRSEMNVSTLELGDSALYLCASRGSGYELNEQFFGPGTRLTVL.

CDR3 sequence (DNA): TGCGCCAGCAGTGAGGCGGTCCCAGAGACCCAGTACTTC. Encoded protein: CASSEAVPETQYF. The J gene is TRBJ2-5, the V gene TRBV10-1; D gene uncertain. Trimming removed 2 bases from V and 4 bases from J, with 8 bases in between. The CDR3 spans 13 residues. Germline V CDR1 and CDR2: WNHNN, SYGVQD (reference sequence).

The chain combines TRBV12-3 or TRBV12-4 with TRBJ2-2, with 7 bases aligning to TRBD2. This CDR3 is 14 amino acids long. J lost 4 bases, V lost 3 bases, and 2 bases had no gene match. The CDR3 sequence: CASSFGGGTGELFF. CDR3 DNA sequence: TGTGCCAGCAGTTTTGGCGGGGGCACCGGGGAGCTGTTTTTT.

This rearrangement joins TRBV7-2 to TRBJ2-1; TRBD1 agrees at 8 bases. Trimming removed 6 bases from V and 7 bases from J; junction bases left unmatched: 8. The V gene's germline CDR1 is SGHTA and CDR2 FQGNSA. There are 14 residues in the CDR3. CDR3 nucleotides: TGTGCCAGCAGGCACCGACAGGGGATGAATGAGCAGTTCTTC. It encodes CASRHRQGMNEQFF. The whole variable domain, filled in from reference TRBV7-2 and TRBJ2-1, reads GAGVSQSPSNKVTEKGKDVELRCDPISGHTALYWYRQSLGQGLEFLIYFQGNSAPDKSGLPSDRFSAERTGGSVSTLTIQRTQQEDSAVYLCASRHRQGMNEQFFGPGTRLTVL.

This chain uses TRBV7-9 with TRBJ2-4, with no clear D. The CDR3 loop spans 15 amino acids. CDR1 is SEHNR and CDR2 is FQNEAQ in the germline V gene (reference sequence). Trimming took 7 bases from V and 2 from J, leaving 15 bases between them. CDR3 nucleotide sequence: TGTGCCAGCACCAGAATTGGGGATACCAAAAACATTCAGTACTTC. Its protein product is CASTRIGDTKNIQYF.

The chain has TRBV6-6 and TRBJ2-7, with TRBD2 identical over 11 bases. The V and J ends lost 2 bases and 5 bases, in that order; junction bases with no gene match: 11. The germline V gene encodes CDR1 MNHNY and CDR2 SVGAGI (reference sequence). The CDR3 is 17 residues long. CDR3 nucleotides: TGTGCCAGCAGTTACCCCGGACTAGCGGGCTCCGGGAACGAGCAGTACTTC. Translating it yields CASSYPGLAGSGNEQYF.

As to this clonotype: A much larger clone sits a single nucleotide away, making a read error possible. V usage is TRBV7-2 and J usage is TRBJ2-5; 8 positions agree with TRBD2. The ends lost 5 bases at V and 9 bases at J; junction bases unmatched: 11. The CDR3 extends over 14 amino acids. Germline V gene lookup returns CDR1 SGHTA and CDR2 FQGNSA. CDR3 region: CASSPGTRLEAQYF. Written as DNA, the CDR3 is TGTGCCAGCAGCCCCGGGACTAGGTTGGAGGCCCAGTACTTC.

This rearrangement joins TRBV4-2 to TRBJ1-4; D not resolved. Trimming took off 0 bases at V and 4 bases at J, with 9 bases between the two ends. Looked up from germline, CDR1 is LGHNA and CDR2 is YNFKEQ. This CDR3 has 15 amino acids. DNA for the CDR3: TGTGCCAGCAGCCAAGATGGGCAGTATAATGAAAAACTGTTTTTT. Protein: CASSQDGQYNEKLFF.